Sequencing of this T cell receptor (beta chain) was carried out in a study of blood T cell repertoires in COVID-19. Study background: COVID-19 samples, acute and convalescent, were from the United States, Italy and Spain. PBMCs, B-cell-depleted T cells, or T cells provided the cDNA or gDNA that made up the material.

Original processing notes: Estimates of nucleated cell counts were drawn from the amplification of reference gene primers. The data were produced by immunoSEQ multiplex PCR, yet TCRdb's version contains in-frame clones alone and is incomplete. V and J calls and clone size are as listed in that table; D and trimming were resolved from the DNA. Among about 200,000 clones listed, 80% to 90% were seen once. The CDR3 has 19 residues. V lost 5 bases and J 1 base, leaving 26 bases between the germline ends. Looked up from germline, CDR1 is SEHNR and CDR2 is FQNEAQ (reference sequence). The source is a woman aged 80 or older with acute or convalescent COVID-19. The chain employs TRBV7-9 and TRBJ1-2; no reliable D call. Sequencing was performed on peripheral blood. For the CDR3, the DNA is TGTGCCAGCAGCCCATTCGTAGGAGTTTGGAGCCCCCGTAACTATGGCTACACCTTC. Protein: CASSPFVGVWSPRNYGYTF.